This T cell receptor (beta chain) originates from a study of tumor-infiltrating lymphocytes in glioblastoma multiforme. This clonotype has a count of ten or more. No antigen is known for it. Study results and limitations: Functional subtype sorting of these T cells was not performed.

TCRB libraries came from RNA via three nested multiplex PCR rounds. TCRB-specific cDNA synthesis used around 0.5 ug of total RNA. Using its own MiXCR run on the multiplex PCR reads, TCRdb lists one record per CDR3 protein. The sample holds more than 10,000 distinct CDR3 sequences; 64% are singletons and the top ten take over 25%. Sample: brain tumor tissue. This clonotype was obtained from a male donor with glioblastoma.

CDR3 residues: CASSFGGSESGNTIYF. Here the CDR3 DNA reads TGTGCCAGCAGTTTTGGAGGGAGTGAATCTGGAAACACCATATATTTT. The chain employs TRBV28 and TRBJ1-3; no clear D gene. The CDR3 has 16 residues. CDR1 is MDHEN, CDR2 SYDVKM, per germline. V lost 3 bases, J lost 1 base, and 13 bases lay in between. Full variable domain (rest looked up from reference TRBV28 and TRBJ1-3): DVKVTQSSRYLVKRTGEKVFLECVQDMDHENMFWYRQDPGLGLRLIYFSYDVKMKEKGDIPEGYSVSREKKERFSLILESASTNQTSMYLCASSFGGSESGNTIYFGEGSWLTVV.